This TCR beta chain was documented in a study of blood T cell repertoires in COVID-19. As for the study in general: The United States, Italy and Spain provided the acute and convalescent COVID-19 samples. T cells, B-cell-depleted T cells, or PBMCs supplied cDNA or gDNA.

Authors' analysis steps: For nucleated cells, counts were estimated from reference gene primer amplification. Sequencing used immunoSEQ multiplex PCR; TCRdb keeps in-frame clones, though not all of them. V and J calls and clone size are those listed in that table; D and trimming were worked out from the DNA. The data contain roughly 150,000 clones, about four fifths of them singletons. The sequence was collected from a man between 60 and 75 years old with active or convalescent COVID-19. The source material was peripheral blood.

The CDR3 reads CATSRAERYYEQYF. As DNA, the CDR3 is TGTGCCACCAGCAGAGCTGAGCGCTACTACGAGCAGTACTTC. This chain links TRBV15 with TRBJ2-7; no clear D gene. This CDR3 comprises 14 residues. Germline-derived CDR1 and CDR2 are LNHNV and YYDKDF (reference sequence). V lost 1 base to trimming and J lost 3 bases, with 10 bases between them.